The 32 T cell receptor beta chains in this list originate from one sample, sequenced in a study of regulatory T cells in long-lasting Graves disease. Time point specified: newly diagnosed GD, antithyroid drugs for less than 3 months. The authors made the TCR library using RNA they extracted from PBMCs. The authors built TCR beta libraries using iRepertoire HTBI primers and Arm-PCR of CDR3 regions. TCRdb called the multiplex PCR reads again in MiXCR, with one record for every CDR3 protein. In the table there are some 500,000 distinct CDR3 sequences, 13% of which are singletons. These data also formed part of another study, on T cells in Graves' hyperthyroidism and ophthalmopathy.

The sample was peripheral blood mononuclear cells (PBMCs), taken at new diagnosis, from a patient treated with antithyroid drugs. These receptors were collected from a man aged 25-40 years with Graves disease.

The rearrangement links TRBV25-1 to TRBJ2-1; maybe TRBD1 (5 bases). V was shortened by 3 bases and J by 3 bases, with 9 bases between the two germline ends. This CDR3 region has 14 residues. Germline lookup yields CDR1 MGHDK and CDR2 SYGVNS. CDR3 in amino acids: CASSEVQGYNEQFF. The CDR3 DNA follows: TGTGCCAGCAGTGAGGTCCAGGGCTACAATGAGCAGTTCTTC.

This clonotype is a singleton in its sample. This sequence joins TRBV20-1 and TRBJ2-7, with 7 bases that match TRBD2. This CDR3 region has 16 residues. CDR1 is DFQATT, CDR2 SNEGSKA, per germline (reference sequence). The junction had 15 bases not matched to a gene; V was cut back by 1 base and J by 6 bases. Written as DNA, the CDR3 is TGCAGTGCTAGAGCCCCGGCCCGACTAGCTGAGTCCGAGCAGTACTTC. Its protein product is CSARAPARLAESEQYF.

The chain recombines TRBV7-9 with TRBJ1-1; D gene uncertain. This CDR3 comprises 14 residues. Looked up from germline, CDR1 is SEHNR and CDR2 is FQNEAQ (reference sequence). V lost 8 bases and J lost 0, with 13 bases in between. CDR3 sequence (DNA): TGTGCCAGCGAGGCCAGGAGTATGAACACTGAAGCTTTCTTT. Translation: CASEARSMNTEAFF.

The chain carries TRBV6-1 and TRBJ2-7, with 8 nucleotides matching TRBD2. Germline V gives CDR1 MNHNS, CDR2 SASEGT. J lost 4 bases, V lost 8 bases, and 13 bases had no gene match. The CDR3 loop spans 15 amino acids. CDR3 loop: CASGSIAGLGYEQYF. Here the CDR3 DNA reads TGTGCCAGCGGCTCAATAGCGGGACTCGGTTACGAGCAGTACTTC.

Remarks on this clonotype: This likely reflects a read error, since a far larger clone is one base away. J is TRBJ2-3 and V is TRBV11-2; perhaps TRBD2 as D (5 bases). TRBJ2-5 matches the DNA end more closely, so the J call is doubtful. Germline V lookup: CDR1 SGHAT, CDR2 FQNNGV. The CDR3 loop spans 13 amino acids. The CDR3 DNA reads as TGTGCCAGCAGCTTAACAGCGGAAGGGACCCAGTACTTC. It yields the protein CASSLTAEGTQYF.

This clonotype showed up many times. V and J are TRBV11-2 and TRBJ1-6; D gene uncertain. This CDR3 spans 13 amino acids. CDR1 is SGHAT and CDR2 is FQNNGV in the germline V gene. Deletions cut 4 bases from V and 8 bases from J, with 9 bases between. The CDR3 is CASSSRVDSPLHF. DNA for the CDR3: TGTGCCAGCAGCTCAAGGGTGGATTCACCCCTCCACTTT.

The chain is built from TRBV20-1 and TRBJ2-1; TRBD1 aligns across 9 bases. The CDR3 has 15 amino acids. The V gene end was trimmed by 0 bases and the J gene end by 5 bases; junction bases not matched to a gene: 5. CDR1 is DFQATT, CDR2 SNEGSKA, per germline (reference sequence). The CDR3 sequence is CSARDLGQGDNEQFF. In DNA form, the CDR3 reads TGCAGTGCTAGAGATCTGGGACAGGGAGACAATGAGCAGTTCTTC.

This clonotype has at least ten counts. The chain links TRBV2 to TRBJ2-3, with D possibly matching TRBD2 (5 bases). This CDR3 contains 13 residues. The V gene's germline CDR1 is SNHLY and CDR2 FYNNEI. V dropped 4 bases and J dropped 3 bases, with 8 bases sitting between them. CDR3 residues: CASSGGDTDTQYF. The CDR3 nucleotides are TGTGCCAGCAGTGGGGGAGATACAGATACGCAGTATTTT.

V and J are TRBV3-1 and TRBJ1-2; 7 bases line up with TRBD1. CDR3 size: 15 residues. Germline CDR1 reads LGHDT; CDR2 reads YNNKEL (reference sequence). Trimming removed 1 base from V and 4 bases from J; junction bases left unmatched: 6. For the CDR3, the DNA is TGTGCCAGCAGCCAAGCCTGGGACAGTCTCTATGGCTACACCTTC. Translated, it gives CASSQAWDSLYGYTF.

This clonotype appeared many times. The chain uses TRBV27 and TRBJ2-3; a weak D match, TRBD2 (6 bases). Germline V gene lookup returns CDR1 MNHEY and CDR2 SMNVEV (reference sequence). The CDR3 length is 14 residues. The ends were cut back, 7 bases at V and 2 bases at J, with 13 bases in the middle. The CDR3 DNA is TGTGCCAGCATTCGGGGACTTTTCACAGATACGCAGTATTTT. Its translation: CASIRGLFTDTQYF.

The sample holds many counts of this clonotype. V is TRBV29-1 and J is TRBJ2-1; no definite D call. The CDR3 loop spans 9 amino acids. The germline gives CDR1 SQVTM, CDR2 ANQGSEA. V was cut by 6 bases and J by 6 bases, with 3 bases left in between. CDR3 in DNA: TGCAGCGTAAGCAATGAGCAGTTCTTC. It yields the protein CSVSNEQFF.

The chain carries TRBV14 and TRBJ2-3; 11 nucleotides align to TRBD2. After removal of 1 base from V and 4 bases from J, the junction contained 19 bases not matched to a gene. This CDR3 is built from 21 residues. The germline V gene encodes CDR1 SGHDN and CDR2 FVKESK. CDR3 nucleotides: TGTGCCAGCAGCCAAGGGAGACTAGCGGGACGTGAAGAGTTTCTCTCAGATACGCAGTATTTT. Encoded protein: CASSQGRLAGREEFLSDTQYF.

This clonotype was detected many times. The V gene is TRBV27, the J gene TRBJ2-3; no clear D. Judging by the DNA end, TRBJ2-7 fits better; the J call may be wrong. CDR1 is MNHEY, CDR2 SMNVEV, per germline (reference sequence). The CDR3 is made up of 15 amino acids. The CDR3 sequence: CASSSRPTSPYEQYF. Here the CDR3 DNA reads TGTGCCAGCAGCTCTCGGCCGACCTCCCCCTACGAGCAGTACTTC.

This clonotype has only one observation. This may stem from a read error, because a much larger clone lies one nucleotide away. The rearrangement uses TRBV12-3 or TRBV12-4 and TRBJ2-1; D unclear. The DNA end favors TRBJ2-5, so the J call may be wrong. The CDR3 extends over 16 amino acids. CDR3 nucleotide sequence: TGTGCCAGCAGTTCCCCCCCTGGGCGCAACCAAGAGACCCAGTACTTC. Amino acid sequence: CASSSPPGRNQETQYF.

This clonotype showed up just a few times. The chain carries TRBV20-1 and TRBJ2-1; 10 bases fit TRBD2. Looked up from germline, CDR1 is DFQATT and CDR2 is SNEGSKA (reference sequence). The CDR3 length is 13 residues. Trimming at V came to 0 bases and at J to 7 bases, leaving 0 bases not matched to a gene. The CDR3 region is CSAREGLANEQFF. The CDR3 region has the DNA TGCAGTGCTAGAGAGGGACTAGCGAATGAGCAGTTCTTC.

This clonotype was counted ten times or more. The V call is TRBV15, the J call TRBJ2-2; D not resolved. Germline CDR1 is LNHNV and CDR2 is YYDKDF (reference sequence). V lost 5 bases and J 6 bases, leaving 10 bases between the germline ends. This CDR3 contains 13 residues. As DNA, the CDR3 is TGTGCCACCAGCCCCCAATGGTCCGGGGAGCTGTTTTTT. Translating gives CATSPQWSGELFF. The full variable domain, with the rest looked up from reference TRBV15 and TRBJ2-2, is DAMVIQNPRYQVTQFGKPVTLSCSQTLNHNVMYWYQQKSSQAPKLLFHYYDKDFNNEADTPDNFQSRRPNTSFCFLDIRSPGLGDTAMYLCATSPQWSGELFFGEGSRLTVL.

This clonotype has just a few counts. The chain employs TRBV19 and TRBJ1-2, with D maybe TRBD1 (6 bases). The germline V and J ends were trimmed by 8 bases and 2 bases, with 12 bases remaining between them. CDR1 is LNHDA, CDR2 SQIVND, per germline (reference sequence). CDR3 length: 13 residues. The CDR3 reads CASQDSSNYGYTF. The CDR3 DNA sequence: TGTGCCAGTCAGGACAGCTCCAACTATGGCTACACCTTC.

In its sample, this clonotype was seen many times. CDR3: CASTTLTGNQPQHF. The CDR3 DNA reads as TGTGCCAGCACGACCTTGACGGGCAATCAGCCCCAGCATTTT. The chain couples TRBV2 to TRBJ1-5; D is undetermined. Germline CDR1 reads SNHLY; CDR2 reads FYNNEI. The CDR3 is made up of 14 amino acids. V lost 7 bases to trimming and J lost 2 bases, with 12 bases between them.

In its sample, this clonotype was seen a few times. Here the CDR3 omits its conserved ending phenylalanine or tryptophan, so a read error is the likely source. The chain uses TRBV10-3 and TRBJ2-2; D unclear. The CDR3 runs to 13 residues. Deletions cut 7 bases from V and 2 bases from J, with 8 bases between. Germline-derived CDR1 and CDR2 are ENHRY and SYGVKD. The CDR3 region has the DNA TGTGCCATCACCCCAGATAACACCGGGGAGCTGTTTTCT. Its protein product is CAITPDNTGELFS.

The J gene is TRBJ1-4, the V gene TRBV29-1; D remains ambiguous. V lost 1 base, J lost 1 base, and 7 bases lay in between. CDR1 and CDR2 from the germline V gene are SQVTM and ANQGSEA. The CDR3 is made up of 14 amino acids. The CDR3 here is CSVEASGTNEKLFF. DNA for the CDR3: TGCAGCGTTGAAGCAAGTGGAACTAATGAAAAACTGTTTTTT. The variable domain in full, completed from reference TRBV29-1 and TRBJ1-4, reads SAVISQKPSRDICQRGTSLTIQCQVDSQVTMMFWYRQQPGQSLTLIATANQGSEATYESGFVIDKFPISRPNLTFSTLTVSNMSPEDSSIYLCSVEASGTNEKLFFGSGTQLSVL.

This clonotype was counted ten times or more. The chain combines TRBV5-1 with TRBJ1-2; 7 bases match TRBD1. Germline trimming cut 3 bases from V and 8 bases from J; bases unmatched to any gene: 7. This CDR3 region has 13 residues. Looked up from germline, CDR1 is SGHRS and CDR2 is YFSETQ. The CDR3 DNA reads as TGCGCCAGCAGCTCCGGGACAGCTGAGGGCTACACCTTC. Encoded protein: CASSSGTAEGYTF. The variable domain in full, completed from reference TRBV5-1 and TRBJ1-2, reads KAGVTQTPRYLIKTRGQQVTLSCSPISGHRSVSWYQQTPGQGLQFLFEYFSETQRNKGNFPGRFSGRQFSNSRSEMNVSTLELGDSALYLCASSSGTAEGYTFGSGTRLTVV.

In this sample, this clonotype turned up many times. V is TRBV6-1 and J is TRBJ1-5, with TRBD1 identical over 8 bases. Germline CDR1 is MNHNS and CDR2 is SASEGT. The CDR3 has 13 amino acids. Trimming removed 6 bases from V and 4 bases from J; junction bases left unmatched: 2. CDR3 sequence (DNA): TGTGCCAGCAGGCGGACAGGGAATCAGCCCCAGCATTTT. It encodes CASRRTGNQPQHF.

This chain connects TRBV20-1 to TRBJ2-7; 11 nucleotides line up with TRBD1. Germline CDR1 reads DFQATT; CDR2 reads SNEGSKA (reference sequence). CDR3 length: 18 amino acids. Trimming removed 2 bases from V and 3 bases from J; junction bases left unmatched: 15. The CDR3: CSARLRTGGPEDLYEQYF. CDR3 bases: TGCAGTGCTAGACTTCGGACAGGGGGCCCAGAAGATCTCTACGAGCAGTACTTC.

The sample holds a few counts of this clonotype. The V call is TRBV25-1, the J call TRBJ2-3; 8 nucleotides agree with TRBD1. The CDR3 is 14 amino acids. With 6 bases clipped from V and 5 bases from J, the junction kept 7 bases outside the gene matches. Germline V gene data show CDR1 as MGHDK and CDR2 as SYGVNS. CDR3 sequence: CASREDRGRDTQYF. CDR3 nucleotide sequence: TGTGCCAGCAGGGAAGACAGGGGAAGAGATACGCAGTATTTT. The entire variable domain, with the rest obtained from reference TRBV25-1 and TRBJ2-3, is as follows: EADIYQTPRYLVIGTGKKITLECSQTMGHDKMYWYQQDPGMELHLIHYSYGVNSTEKGDLSSESTVSRIRTEHFPLTLESARPSHTSQYLCASREDRGRDTQYFGPGTRLTVL.

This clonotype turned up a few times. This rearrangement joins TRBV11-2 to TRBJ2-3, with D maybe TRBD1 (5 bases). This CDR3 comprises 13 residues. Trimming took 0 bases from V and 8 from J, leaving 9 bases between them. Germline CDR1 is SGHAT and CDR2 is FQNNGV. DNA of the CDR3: TGTGCCAGCAGCTTAGACAGGGATAGTACGCAGTATTTT. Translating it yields CASSLDRDSTQYF.

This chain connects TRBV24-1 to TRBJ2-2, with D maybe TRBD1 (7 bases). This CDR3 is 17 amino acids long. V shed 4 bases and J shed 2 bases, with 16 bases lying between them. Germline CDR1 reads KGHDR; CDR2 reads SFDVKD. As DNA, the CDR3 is TGTGCCACCAGTGACCATAAACAGGGGACTAACACCGGGGAGCTGTTTTTT. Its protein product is CATSDHKQGTNTGELFF.

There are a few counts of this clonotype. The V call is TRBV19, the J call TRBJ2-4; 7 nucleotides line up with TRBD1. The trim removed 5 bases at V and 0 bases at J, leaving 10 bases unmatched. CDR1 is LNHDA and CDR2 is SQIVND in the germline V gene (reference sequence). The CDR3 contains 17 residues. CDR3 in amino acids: CASSRLGQGEAKNIQYF. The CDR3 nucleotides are TGTGCCAGTAGTCGTTTGGGGCAGGGGGAAGCCAAAAACATTCAGTACTTC.

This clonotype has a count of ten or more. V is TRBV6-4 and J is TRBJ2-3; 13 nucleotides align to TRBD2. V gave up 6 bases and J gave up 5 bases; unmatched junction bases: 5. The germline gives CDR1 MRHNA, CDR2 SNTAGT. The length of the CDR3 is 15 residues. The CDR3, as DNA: TGTGCCAGCAGCGAACTAGCGGGAGGGCAAGATACGCAGTATTTT. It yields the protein CASSELAGGQDTQYF.

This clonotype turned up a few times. Here the CDR3 reads CASRSKGGTEAFF. The CDR3, as DNA: TGTGCCAGCCGTAGCAAGGGGGGCACTGAAGCTTTCTTT. This sequence joins TRBV12-3 or TRBV12-4 and TRBJ1-1, with a weak D call TRBD1 (6 bases). Trimming pared 8 bases from V and 4 bases from J, leaving 14 bases between. This CDR3 spans 13 amino acids.

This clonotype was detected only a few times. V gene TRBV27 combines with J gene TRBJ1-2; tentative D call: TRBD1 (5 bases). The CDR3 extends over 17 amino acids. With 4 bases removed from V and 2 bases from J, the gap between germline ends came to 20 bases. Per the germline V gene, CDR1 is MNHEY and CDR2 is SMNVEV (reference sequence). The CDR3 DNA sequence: TGTGCCAGCAGTTCCTTCCTCTTTCGGACACAAAACTATGGCTACACCTTC. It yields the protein CASSSFLFRTQNYGYTF.

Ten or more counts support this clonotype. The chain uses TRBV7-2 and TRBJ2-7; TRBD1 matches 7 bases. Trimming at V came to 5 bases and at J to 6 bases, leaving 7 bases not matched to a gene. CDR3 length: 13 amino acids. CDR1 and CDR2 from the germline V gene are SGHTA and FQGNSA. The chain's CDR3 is CASSGDSWGEQYF. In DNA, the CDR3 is TGTGCCAGCAGCGGGGACAGTTGGGGCGAGCAGTACTTC.

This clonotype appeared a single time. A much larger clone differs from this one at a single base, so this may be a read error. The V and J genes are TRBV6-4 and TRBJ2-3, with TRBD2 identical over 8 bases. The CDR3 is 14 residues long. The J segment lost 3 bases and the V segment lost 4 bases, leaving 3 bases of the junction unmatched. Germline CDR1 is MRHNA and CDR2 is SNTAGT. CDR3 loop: CASSVSGTTDTQYF. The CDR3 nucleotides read TGTGCCAGCAGTGTTAGCGGGACGACAGATACGCAGTATTTT.